This T cell receptor beta chain was documented in a study of blood T cell repertoires in COVID-19. Study details: Specimens from acute and convalescent COVID-19 originated in the United States, Italy and Spain. Sources were T cells, B-cell-depleted T cells, or PBMCs; the material itself was cDNA or gDNA.

As originally analysed: Estimation of nucleated cell counts relied on the amplification of reference gene primers. TCRdb's copy holds only in-frame clones and misses some; the assay was immunoSEQ multiplex PCR. That table furnishes V, J and clone size, whereas the DNA furnished D and trimming. The sample lists roughly 150,000 clones, around 76% occurring once. The V end was cut by 5 bases, the J end by 0 bases, with 7 bases between. CDR3 size: 13 residues. Germline assignment: CDR1 LNHDA and CDR2 SQIVND (reference sequence). V usage is TRBV19 and J usage is TRBJ1-1, with no clear D. Input material: peripheral blood. The sequence was obtained from a man aged 60-69 years with acute or convalescent COVID-19. CDR3 in DNA: TGTGCCAGTAGTCAACAAATGAACACTGAAGCTTTCTTT. Translation: CASSQQMNTEAFF.